This TCR beta chain derives from a study of shared clonotypes between healthy human individuals. Study context: Each donor's CD8 memory used one plate, CD8 naive two, each CD4 subset three.

Donors were Caucasian adults residing in Nashville, Tennessee, USA. This table comes from immunoSEQ multiplex PCR, and its TCRdb copy is limited to in-frame clones, with some not included. In the table there are 1.6 million or so clones, approximately 98.5% of which are singletons. Trimming cost V 6 bases and J 4 bases, with 9 bases left between them. The CDR3 runs to 11 residues. Looked up from germline, CDR1 is SQVTM and CDR2 is ANQGSEA. Only one count was recorded for this clone. The chain carries TRBV29-1 and TRBJ1-2; D gene ambiguous. The source of this sequence is a man aged 25-45 years in good health. The sample was naive CD4+ T cells sorted from blood. The subset denotes: CD45RA+ positively selected. The CDR3 protein is CSVADIYGYTF. As DNA, the CDR3 is TGCAGCGTCGCTGACATCTATGGCTACACCTTC.